This T cell receptor beta chain is drawn from a study of OX40 agonist ivuxolimab in advanced cancers. In the study overall: Ivuxolimab, which targeted the costimulatory receptor OX40 (CD134), was an agonistic, fully human IgG2 monoclonal antibody. Intravenous ivuxolimab was administered to patients every 2 weeks at six dose levels: 0.01, 0.1, 0.3, 1.5, 3 and 10 mg/kg. Among the approximately 50 dose-escalation patients, some 19 had hepatocellular carcinoma, 15 melanoma, 9 renal cell carcinoma and 9 head and neck cancer. In the dose-escalation cohort, over 65% of patients were male, and the mean age was approximately 60 years, with a range of about 23 to 85. Prior anti-PD-1, anti-PD-L1 or anti-CTLA-4 therapy was permitted, and 35% to 40% of dose-escalation patients had received checkpoint inhibitors. Partial responses were achieved by three dose-escalation patients, of whom one had hepatocellular carcinoma and two had cutaneous melanoma. The purpose of peripheral TCRbeta sequencing was to test whether ivuxolimab changed TCR sequence diversity and led to clonal T-cell expansion. The paper describes the monotherapy dose-escalation part (N of about 52 patients) of the phase I trial of ivuxolimab.

The trial excluded patients who had a history of autoimmune disease or who were on systemic immunosuppression. Peripheral blood for TCR sequencing was collected from all dose cohorts at baseline, on cycle 4 day 1, and on cycle 7 day 1. The samples were taken from a phase I, first-in-human, multicenter, open-label dose-escalation trial of ivuxolimab. Adults with locally advanced or metastatic head and neck squamous cell, hepatocellular, melanoma or renal cell carcinoma were enrolled in the trial. CD4+ and CD8+ T cells were sorted separately from peripheral blood before TCR sequencing. Concerning this clone itself: Its antigen is currently not known. Per-nucleotide qualities are absent, and no much larger clonotype sits a single base away.

Trimming removed 2 bases from V and 3 bases from J, leaving 4 bases between the germline ends. CDR1 and CDR2, looked up from the germline V gene, are SGHAT and FQNNGV. The cysteine opens and the phenylalanine closes a CDR3 of 12 amino acids. Left in the record is the CDR3 DNA by itself, 36 bases read in frame from the first base. Genomic DNA was isolated from the sorted cells so that the TCRbeta CDR3 region could be sequenced. The immunoSEQ Assay was used for sequencing of TCRbeta CDR3 regions. TCRdb re-hosts the immuneACCESS table, in-frame sequences only. Its copies lack some clones; in the studies checked, an unresolved V gene accounts for under half of them, and the cause for the rest is not known. This sample gives tens of thousands of clones in total; roughly nine tenths of them show up just once. The ten largest clones represent about 6% of the sample. Overall results and qualifications from the work: On average, CD8+ T cells showed more expanded clones than CD4+ T cells after ivuxolimab. Which antigens the clonally expanded peripheral T cells were specific for was not determined. Low levels of normalized T-cell clonal expansion were also seen in some patients who did not respond. At doses of 0.1 to 3.0 mg/kg, clonal expansion of both CD4+ and CD8+ blood T cells was observed from baseline to week 6. In partial responders in the 0.1-3.0 mg/kg groups, normalized peripheral clonal expansion was found to be among the lowest, especially among CD8+ T cells.

The sequence derives from an adult with an advanced solid tumor such as melanoma, head and neck, liver or kidney cancer. The chain is assembled from TRBV11-2 and TRBJ1-1, with the identity of the D gene unclear. The sample here was CD4+ or CD8+ T cells sorted from blood, taken in a trial of the OX40 agonist ivuxolimab. The CDR3 region has the sequence CASSLSYTEAFF. The DNA sequence reads TGTGCCAGCAGCTTAAGTTACACTGAAGCTTTCTTT.